This T cell receptor (beta chain) appears in the sequencing data of a study of blood T cell repertoires in COVID-19. In the study overall: Whether acute or convalescent, the COVID-19 samples came from the United States, Italy and Spain. PBMCs, B-cell-depleted T cells, or T cells were the source of the cDNA or gDNA that made up the material.

This CDR3 is built from 16 residues. The V gene's germline CDR1 is MDHEN and CDR2 SYDVKM. Trimming at V came to 5 bases and at J to 5 bases, leaving 13 bases not matched to a gene. In the source study's methods: By means of reference gene primer amplification, nucleated cell counts were estimated. Assay used: immunoSEQ multiplex PCR; TCRdb lists only in-frame clones, some missing. V and J calls and clone size follow that table, whereas D and trimming were derived from the DNA. The data hold about 140,000 clones, with more than 65% observed a single time. This rearrangement joins TRBV28 to TRBJ1-1, with TRBD1 identical over 8 bases. This clonotype was obtained from a woman aged 60-70 years with acute or convalescent COVID-19. Sequenced: peripheral blood. The chain's CDR3 is CASSPARAGGVTEAFF. The CDR3, as DNA: TGTGCCAGCAGTCCTGCCCGTGCAGGGGGCGTTACTGAAGCTTTCTTT.